These 7 T cell receptor beta chains were sequenced from one sample in a study of blood T cell repertoires in COVID-19. The table came from immunoSEQ multiplex PCR; TCRdb's copy has only in-frame clones and leaves some out. The data contain about 220,000 clones, approximately 81% of them seen just once; the ten biggest clones take up around 3.3%. The sequenced sample was peripheral blood. The receptors were gathered from a woman at least 80 years old with acute or convalescent COVID-19.

The gene calls are TRBV10-3 and TRBJ1-1, with 7 bases fitting TRBD1. The V and J ends lost 2 bases and 8 bases, in that order; junction bases with no gene match: 8. The germline V gene encodes CDR1 ENHRY and CDR2 SYGVKD. The CDR3 has 14 amino acids. In DNA form, the CDR3 reads TGTGCCATCAGTGAGGACAGGGCTGTGGAGGAAGCTTTCTTT. Protein product: CAISEDRAVEEAFF.

V gene TRBV20-1 combines with J gene TRBJ1-1; a weak D match, TRBD1 (5 bases). The germline V gene has CDR1 DFQATT and CDR2 SNEGSKA (reference sequence). This CDR3 is 13 amino acids long. The V and J ends lost 3 bases and 5 bases respectively, with 13 bases between them. The CDR3: CSASGRGRTEAFF. CDR3 nucleotide sequence: TGCAGTGCTAGTGGGAGGGGACGAACTGAAGCTTTCTTT.

The gene calls are TRBV5-1 and TRBJ2-1; TRBD2 matches at 7 bases. Germline V gives CDR1 SGHRS, CDR2 YFSETQ. The CDR3 sequence is 14 residues long. The trim removed 4 bases at V and 3 bases at J, leaving 4 bases unmatched. As DNA, the CDR3 is TGCGCCAGCAGCCGCAGCGGGGACTACAATGAGCAGTTCTTC. Translation: CASSRSGDYNEQFF.

J is TRBJ1-6 and V is TRBV4-2; TRBD1 matches at 7 bases. The CDR3 runs 17 residues. After removal of 1 base from V and 7 bases from J, the junction contained 10 bases not matched to a gene. Germline V gene sequence: CDR1 LGHNA, CDR2 YNFKEQ. CDR3 DNA sequence: TGTGCCAGCAGCCAAGTCGGTACAGGGGCTCGGAATTCACCCCTCCACTTT. It translates to CASSQVGTGARNSPLHF.

The chain carries TRBV2 and TRBJ2-3; 10 bases are a match to TRBD1. This CDR3 comprises 12 residues. Unmatched junction bases numbered 4, after V lost 8 bases and J lost 8 bases. Germline assignment: CDR1 SNHLY and CDR2 FYNNEI. The CDR3 loop is CASSGDRGTQYF. CDR3 coding DNA: TGTGCCAGCTCGGGGGACAGGGGTACGCAGTATTTT. The full variable domain, in which reference TRBV2 and TRBJ2-3 provide the parts outside the CDR3, is EPEVTQTPSHQVTQMGQEVILRCVPISNHLYFYWYRQILGQKVEFLVSFYNNEISEKSEIFDDQFSVERPDGSNFTLKIRSTKLEDSAMYFCASSGDRGTQYFGPGTRLTVL.

This chain joins TRBV5-1 and TRBJ1-6; 9 bases map to TRBD1. Trimming at V came to 3 bases and at J to 6 bases, leaving 7 bases not matched to a gene. The CDR3 runs to 16 residues. CDR1 is SGHRS and CDR2 is YFSETQ in the germline V gene. This CDR3 reads CASSSTGGEVNSPLHF. For the CDR3, the DNA is TGCGCCAGCAGCTCGACAGGGGGAGAAGTTAATTCACCCCTCCACTTT.

The chain links TRBV10-3 to TRBJ2-5; D perhaps matches TRBD1 (6 bases). This CDR3 has 14 residues. Germline CDR1 is ENHRY and CDR2 is SYGVKD. The V gene lost 3 bases and the J gene lost 4 bases, with 12 bases spanning the gap. CDR3 sequence reads: CAISDVVGGETQYF. The CDR3 coding sequence is TGTGCCATCAGTGACGTGGTAGGGGGAGAGACCCAGTACTTC.